This T cell receptor (beta chain) was retrieved from a study of blood T cell repertoires in COVID-19. Across the study: Spain, Italy and the United States supplied samples that represented acute and convalescent COVID-19.

The repertoire was sequenced with immunoSEQ multiplex PCR; TCRdb's copy has only in-frame clones and lacks some. The table lists some 390,000 clones, 70% to 90% of them singletons. CDR1 LGHNA and CDR2 YSLEER come from the germline V gene. Trimming cost V 4 bases and J 2 bases; bases outside gene matches: 7. The CDR3 contains 15 residues. Seattle's enrolled individuals joined amid active infection and were then monitored longitudinally. The material sequenced was peripheral blood. The receptor was derived from a woman aged 40 to 49 with COVID-19, enrolled during active disease. The chain combines TRBV4-3 with TRBJ2-5; 7 nucleotides line up with TRBD2. CDR3 protein: CASSRAGKEQETQYF. CDR3 bases: TGCGCCAGCAGCCGAGCGGGGAAGGAACAAGAGACCCAGTACTTC.